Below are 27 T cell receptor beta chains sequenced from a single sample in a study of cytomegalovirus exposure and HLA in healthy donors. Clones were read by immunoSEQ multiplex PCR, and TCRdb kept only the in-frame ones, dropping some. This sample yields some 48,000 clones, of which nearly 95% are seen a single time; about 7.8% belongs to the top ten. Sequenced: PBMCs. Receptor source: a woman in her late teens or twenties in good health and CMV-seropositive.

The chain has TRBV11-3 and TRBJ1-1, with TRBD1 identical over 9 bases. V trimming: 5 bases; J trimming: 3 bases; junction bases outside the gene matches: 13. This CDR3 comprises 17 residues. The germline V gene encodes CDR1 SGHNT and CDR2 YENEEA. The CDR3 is CASSLIYRGLEYTEAFF. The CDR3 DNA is TGTGCCAGCAGCCTCATATACAGGGGGCTGGAGTACACTGAAGCTTTCTTT. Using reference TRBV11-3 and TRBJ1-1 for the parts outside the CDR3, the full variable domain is EAGVVQSPRYKIIEKKQPVAFWCNPISGHNTLYWYLQNLGQGPELLIRYENEEAVDDSQLPKDRFSAERLKGVDSTLKIQPAELGDSAVYLCASSLIYRGLEYTEAFFGQGTRLTVV.

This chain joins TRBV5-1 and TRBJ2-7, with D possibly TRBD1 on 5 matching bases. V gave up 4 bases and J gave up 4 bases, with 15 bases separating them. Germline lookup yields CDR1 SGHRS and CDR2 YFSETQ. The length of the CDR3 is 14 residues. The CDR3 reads CASSLTQDTYEQYF. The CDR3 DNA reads TGCGCCAGCAGCCTGACTCAGGACACATACGAGCAGTACTTC.

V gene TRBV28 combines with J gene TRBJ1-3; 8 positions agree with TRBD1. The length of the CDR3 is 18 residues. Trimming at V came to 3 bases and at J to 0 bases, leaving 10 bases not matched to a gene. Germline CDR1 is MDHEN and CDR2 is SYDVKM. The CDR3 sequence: CASSFSPHTGGSGNTIYF. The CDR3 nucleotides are TGTGCCAGCAGTTTTTCACCTCACACAGGGGGCTCTGGAAACACCATATATTTT.

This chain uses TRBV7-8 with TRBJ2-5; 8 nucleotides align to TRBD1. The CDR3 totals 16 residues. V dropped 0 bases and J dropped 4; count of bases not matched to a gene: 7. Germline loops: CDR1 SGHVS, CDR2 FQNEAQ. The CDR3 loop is CASSLAIGQGVETQYF. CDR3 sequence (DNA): TGTGCCAGCAGCTTAGCGATAGGACAGGGCGTAGAGACCCAGTACTTC. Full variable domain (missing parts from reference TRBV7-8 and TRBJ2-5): GAGVSQSPRYKVAKRGQDVALRCDPISGHVSLFWYQQALGQGPEFLTYFQNEAQLDKSGLPSDRFFAERPEGSVSTLKIQRTQQEDSAVYLCASSLAIGQGVETQYFGPGTRLLVL.

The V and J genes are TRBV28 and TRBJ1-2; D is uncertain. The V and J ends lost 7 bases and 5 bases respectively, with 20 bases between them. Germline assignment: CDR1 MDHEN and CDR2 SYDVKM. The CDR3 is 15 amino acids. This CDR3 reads CASIPGREGTYGYTF. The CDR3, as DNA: TGTGCCAGCATCCCCGGGAGAGAGGGAACTTATGGCTACACCTTC.

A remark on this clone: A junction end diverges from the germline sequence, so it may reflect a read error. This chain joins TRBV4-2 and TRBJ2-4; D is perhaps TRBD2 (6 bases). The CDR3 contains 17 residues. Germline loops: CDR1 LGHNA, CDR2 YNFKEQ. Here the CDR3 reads CASSQDMGRGSKNIQYF. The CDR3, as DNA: TGTGCCAGTAGCCAAGATATGGGCCGGGGGTCCAAAAACATTCAGTACTTC.

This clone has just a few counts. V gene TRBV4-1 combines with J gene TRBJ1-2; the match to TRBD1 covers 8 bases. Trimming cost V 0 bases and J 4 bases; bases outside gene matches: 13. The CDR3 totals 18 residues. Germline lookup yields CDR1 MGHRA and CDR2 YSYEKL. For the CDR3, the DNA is TGCGCCAGCAGCCAAGATCTGCTAGGAGGGACAGGCATCTATGGCTACACCTTC. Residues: CASSQDLLGGTGIYGYTF.

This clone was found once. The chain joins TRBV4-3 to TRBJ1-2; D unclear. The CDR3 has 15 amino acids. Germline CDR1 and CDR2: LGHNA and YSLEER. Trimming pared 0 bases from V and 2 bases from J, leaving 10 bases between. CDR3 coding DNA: TGCGCCAGCAGCCAAGATCGGGCGGGAAACTATGGCTACACCTTC. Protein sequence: CASSQDRAGNYGYTF.

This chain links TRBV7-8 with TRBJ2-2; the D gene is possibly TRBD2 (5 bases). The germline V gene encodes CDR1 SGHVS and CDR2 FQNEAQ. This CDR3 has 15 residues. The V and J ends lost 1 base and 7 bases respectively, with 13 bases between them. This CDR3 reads CASSLGAGGHGELFF. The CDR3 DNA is TGTGCCAGCAGCTTAGGGGCAGGAGGCCACGGGGAGCTGTTTTTT.

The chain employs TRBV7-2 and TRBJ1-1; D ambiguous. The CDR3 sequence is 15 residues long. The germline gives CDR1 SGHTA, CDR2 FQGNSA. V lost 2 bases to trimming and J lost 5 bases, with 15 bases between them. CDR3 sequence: CASSLFPRGGTEAFF. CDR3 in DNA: TGTGCCAGCAGCTTATTCCCTCGGGGAGGGACTGAAGCTTTCTTT.

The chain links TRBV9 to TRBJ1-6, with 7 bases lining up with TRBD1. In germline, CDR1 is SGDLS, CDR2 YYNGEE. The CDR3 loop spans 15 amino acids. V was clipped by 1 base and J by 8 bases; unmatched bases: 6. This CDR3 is CASSVTGQSDSPLHF. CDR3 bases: TGTGCCAGCAGCGTAACGGGACAGAGTGATTCACCCCTCCACTTT.

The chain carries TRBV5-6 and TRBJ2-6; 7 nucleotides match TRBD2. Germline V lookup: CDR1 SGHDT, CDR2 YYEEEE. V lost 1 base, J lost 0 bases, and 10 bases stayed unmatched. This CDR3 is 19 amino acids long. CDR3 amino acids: CASSLSGGGIFSGANVLTF. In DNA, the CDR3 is TGTGCCAGCAGCTTGTCGGGGGGTGGAATCTTCTCTGGGGCCAACGTCCTGACTTTC.

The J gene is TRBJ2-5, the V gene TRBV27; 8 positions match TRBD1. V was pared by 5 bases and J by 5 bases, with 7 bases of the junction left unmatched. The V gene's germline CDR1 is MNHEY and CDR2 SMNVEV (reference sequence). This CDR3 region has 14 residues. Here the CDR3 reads CASSPSRGRETQYF. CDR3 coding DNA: TGTGCCAGCAGTCCTTCCAGGGGGCGGGAGACCCAGTACTTC.

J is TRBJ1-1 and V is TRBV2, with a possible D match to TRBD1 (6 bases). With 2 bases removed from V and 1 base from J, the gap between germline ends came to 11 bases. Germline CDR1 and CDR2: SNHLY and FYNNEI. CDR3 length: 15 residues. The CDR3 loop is CASSESLGGNTEAFF. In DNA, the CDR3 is TGTGCCAGCAGTGAAAGCCTAGGGGGGAACACTGAAGCTTTCTTT.

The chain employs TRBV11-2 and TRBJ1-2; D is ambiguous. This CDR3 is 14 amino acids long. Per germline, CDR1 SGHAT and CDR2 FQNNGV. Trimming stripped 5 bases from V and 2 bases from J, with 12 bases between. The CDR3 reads CASSPVAGNYGYTF. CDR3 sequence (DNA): TGTGCCAGCAGCCCCGTGGCGGGGAACTATGGCTACACCTTC.

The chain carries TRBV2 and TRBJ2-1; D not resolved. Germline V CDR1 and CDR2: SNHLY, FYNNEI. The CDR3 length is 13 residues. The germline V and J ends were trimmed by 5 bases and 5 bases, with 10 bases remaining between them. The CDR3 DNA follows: TGTGCCAGCAGTATCGACTCTAACAATGAGCAGTTCTTC. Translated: CASSIDSNNEQFF. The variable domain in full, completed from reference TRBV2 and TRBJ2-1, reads EPEVTQTPSHQVTQMGQEVILRCVPISNHLYFYWYRQILGQKVEFLVSFYNNEISEKSEIFDDQFSVERPDGSNFTLKIRSTKLEDSAMYFCASSIDSNNEQFFGPGTRLTVL.

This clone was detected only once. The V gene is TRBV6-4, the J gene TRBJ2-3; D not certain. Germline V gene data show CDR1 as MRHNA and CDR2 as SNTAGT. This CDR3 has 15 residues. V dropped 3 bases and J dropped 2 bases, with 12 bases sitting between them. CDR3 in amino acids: CASSEHGESTDTQYF. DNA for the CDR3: TGTGCCAGCAGTGAGCACGGAGAATCCACAGATACGCAGTATTTT.

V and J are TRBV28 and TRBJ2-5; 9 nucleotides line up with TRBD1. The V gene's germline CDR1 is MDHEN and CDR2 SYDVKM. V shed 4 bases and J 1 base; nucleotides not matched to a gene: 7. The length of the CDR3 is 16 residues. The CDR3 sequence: CASSSTDRGFQETQYF. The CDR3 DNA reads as TGTGCCAGCAGTTCTACGGACAGGGGCTTCCAAGAGACCCAGTACTTC.

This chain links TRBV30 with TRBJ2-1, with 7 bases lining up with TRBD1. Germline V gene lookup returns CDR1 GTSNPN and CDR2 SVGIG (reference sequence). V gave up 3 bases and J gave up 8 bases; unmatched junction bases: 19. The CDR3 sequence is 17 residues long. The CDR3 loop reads CAWRELNNPGQLYEQFF. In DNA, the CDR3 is TGTGCCTGGAGGGAATTAAATAACCCGGGACAGCTTTATGAGCAGTTCTTC.

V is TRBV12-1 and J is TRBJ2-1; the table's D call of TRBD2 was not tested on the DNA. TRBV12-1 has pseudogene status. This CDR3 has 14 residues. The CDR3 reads CASSFERGGNEQFF. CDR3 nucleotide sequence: TGTGCCAGCAGCTTTGAGCGGGGCGGGAACGAGCAGTTCTTC.

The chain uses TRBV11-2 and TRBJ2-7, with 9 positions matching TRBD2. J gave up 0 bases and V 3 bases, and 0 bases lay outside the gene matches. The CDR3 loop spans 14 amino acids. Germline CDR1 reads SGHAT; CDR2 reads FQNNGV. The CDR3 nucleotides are TGTGCCAGCAGCTTGACTAGCGGCTCCTACGAGCAGTACTTC. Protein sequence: CASSLTSGSYEQYF.

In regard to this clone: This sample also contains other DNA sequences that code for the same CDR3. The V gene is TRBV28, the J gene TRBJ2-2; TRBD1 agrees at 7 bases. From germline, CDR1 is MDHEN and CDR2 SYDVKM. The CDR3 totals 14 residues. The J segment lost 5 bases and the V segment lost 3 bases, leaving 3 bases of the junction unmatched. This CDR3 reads CASSLVRGTGELFF. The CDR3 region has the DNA TGTGCCAGCAGTTTGGTCAGGGGGACCGGGGAGCTGTTTTTT.

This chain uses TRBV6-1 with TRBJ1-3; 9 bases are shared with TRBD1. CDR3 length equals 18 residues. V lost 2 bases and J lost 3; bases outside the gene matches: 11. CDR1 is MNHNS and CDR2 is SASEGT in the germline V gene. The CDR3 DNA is TGTGCCAGCAGTGAAAAAGGGACAGGGAGGGTTTATGGAAACACCATATATTTT. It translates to CASSEKGTGRVYGNTIYF.

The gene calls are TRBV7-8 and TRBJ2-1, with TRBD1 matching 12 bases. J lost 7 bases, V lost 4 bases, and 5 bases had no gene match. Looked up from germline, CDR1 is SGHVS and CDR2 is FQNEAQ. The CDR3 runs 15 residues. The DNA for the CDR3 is TGTGCCAGCAGCTCCGGGACAGGGGGCCCAAATGAGCAGTTCTTC. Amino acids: CASSSGTGGPNEQFF.

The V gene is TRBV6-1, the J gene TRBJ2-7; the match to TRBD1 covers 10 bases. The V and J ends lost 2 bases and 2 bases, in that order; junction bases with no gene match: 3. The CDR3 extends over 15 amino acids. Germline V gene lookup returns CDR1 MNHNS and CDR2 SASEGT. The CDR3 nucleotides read TGTGCCAGCAGTGAAATGGGGACAGGGGCCTACGAGCAGTACTTC. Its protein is CASSEMGTGAYEQYF.

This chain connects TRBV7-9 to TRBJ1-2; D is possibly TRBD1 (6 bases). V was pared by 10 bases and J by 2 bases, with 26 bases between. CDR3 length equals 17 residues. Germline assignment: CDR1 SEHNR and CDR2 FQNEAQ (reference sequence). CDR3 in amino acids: CATPMGSGDGGNYGYTF. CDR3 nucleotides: TGTGCCACCCCAATGGGGTCAGGGGATGGTGGGAACTATGGCTACACCTTC.

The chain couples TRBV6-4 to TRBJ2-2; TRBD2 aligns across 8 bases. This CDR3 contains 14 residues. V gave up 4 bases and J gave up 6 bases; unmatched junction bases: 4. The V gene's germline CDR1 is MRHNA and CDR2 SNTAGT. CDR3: CASSGQTSAGELFF. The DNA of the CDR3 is TGTGCCAGCAGTGGTCAGACTAGCGCCGGGGAGCTGTTTTTT.